One and the same sample provided the 10 T cell receptor beta chains below, sequenced in a study of blood T cell repertoires in COVID-19. Some clones are missing from TCRdb's copy, which holds only in-frame ones; the method was immunoSEQ multiplex PCR. The data hold some 190,000 clones, with approximately 80% observed a single time. The specimen was PBMCs or T cells enriched from blood (not recorded which). These receptors were collected from a man in his 60s who had been exposed to COVID-19.

The chain uses TRBV27 and TRBJ1-4; perhaps TRBD1 as D (6 bases). Germline V gene sequence: CDR1 MNHEY, CDR2 SMNVEV (reference sequence). The germline V and J ends were trimmed by 8 bases and 6 bases, with 22 bases remaining between them. CDR3 length equals 16 residues. The CDR3: CASGHLGGVADEKLFF. The CDR3 bases are TGTGCCAGCGGTCATCTAGGGGGGGTAGCCGATGAAAAACTGTTTTTT.

The rearrangement joins TRBV14 to TRBJ2-3; 9 positions agree with TRBD1. CDR1 SGHDN and CDR2 FVKESK come from the germline V gene. Trimming took 4 bases from V and 4 from J; bases not matched to a gene: 9. The CDR3 consists of 16 residues. The CDR3 spells CASSPLPGQGADTQYF. CDR3 DNA sequence: TGTGCCAGCAGCCCACTCCCGGGACAGGGTGCAGATACGCAGTATTTT.

The rearrangement uses TRBV6-2 or TRBV6-3 and TRBJ2-3; TRBD2 agrees at 10 bases. The V gene end was trimmed by 2 bases and the J gene end by 2 bases; junction bases not matched to a gene: 4. Germline assignment: CDR1 MNHEY and CDR2 SVGEGT. The CDR3 totals 16 residues. In nucleotides, the CDR3 is TGTGCCAGCAGTTACCCTAGCGGGAGTCCCACAGATACGCAGTATTTT. It is translated as CASSYPSGSPTDTQYF.

The V and J genes are TRBV27 and TRBJ2-3; TRBD2 might be the D (6 bases). Between the trimmed V and J ends, which lost 6 bases and 4 bases, there was a span of 14 bases. Germline V gives CDR1 MNHEY, CDR2 SMNVEV (reference sequence). The CDR3 extends over 14 amino acids. DNA of the CDR3: TGTGCCAGCAGGAGACTAGTGGGGCCAGATACGCAGTATTTT. This gives the protein CASRRLVGPDTQYF.

This chain links TRBV7-7 with TRBJ2-3; TRBD1 matches at 10 bases. From germline, CDR1 is SSHAT and CDR2 FNYEAQ (reference sequence). The CDR3 is 17 amino acids. The J segment lost 2 bases and the V segment lost 5 bases, leaving 10 bases of the junction unmatched. The CDR3 protein is CASSPGTGDVNTDTQYF. The CDR3 nucleotides are TGTGCCAGCAGCCCCGGGACAGGGGATGTGAACACAGATACGCAGTATTTT.

This clone has a single count. The chain recombines TRBV2 with TRBJ2-1, with 11 bases aligning to TRBD2. CDR3 length equals 14 residues. Germline-derived CDR1 and CDR2 are SNHLY and FYNNEI. With 5 bases clipped from V and 4 bases from J, the junction kept 1 base outside the gene matches. The CDR3 loop reads CASSLAGGYNEQFF. DNA for the CDR3: TGTGCCAGCAGTCTAGCGGGAGGTTACAATGAGCAGTTCTTC. Based on the CDR3 plus reference TRBV2 and TRBJ2-1, the full variable domain is EPEVTQTPSHQVTQMGQEVILRCVPISNHLYFYWYRQILGQKVEFLVSFYNNEISEKSEIFDDQFSVERPDGSNFTLKIRSTKLEDSAMYFCASSLAGGYNEQFFGPGTRLTVL.

The chain links TRBV5-1 to TRBJ2-7; D is uncertain. The CDR3 loop spans 14 amino acids. Germline V lookup: CDR1 SGHRS, CDR2 YFSETQ. V was trimmed by 4 bases and J by 6 bases, leaving 17 bases between them. CDR3 protein: CASSPTVLRREQYF. CDR3 DNA: TGCGCCAGCAGCCCCACGGTCCTGCGTCGCGAGCAGTACTTC.

The rearrangement links TRBV7-2 to TRBJ2-1, with 10 positions matching TRBD2. This CDR3 has 16 amino acids. V dropped 1 base and J dropped 9; count of bases not matched to a gene: 9. CDR1 is SGHTA, CDR2 FQGNSA, per germline. CDR3 DNA sequence: TGTGCCAGCAGCTTAGGTTGGCTAGCGGGAGCTGCTGAGCAGTTCTTC. Translation gives CASSLGWLAGAAEQFF.

The V call is TRBV19, the J call TRBJ1-6; possible D gene TRBD1, 6 bases. From germline, CDR1 is LNHDA and CDR2 SQIVND (reference sequence). This CDR3 has 14 residues. V lost 5 bases and J 5 bases, leaving 10 bases between the germline ends. As DNA, the CDR3 is TGTGCCAGTAGTTCCGACAGGAATAATTCACCCCTCCACTTT. This codes for CASSSDRNNSPLHF.

This sequence joins TRBV2 and TRBJ1-2; D remains ambiguous. V was trimmed by 4 bases and J by 6 bases, leaving 12 bases between them. CDR1 and CDR2 from the germline V gene are SNHLY and FYNNEI. The CDR3 loop spans 13 amino acids. In nucleotides, the CDR3 is TGTGCCAGCAGTGGGAGGTTCACTAATGGCTACACCTTC. This sequence encodes CASSGRFTNGYTF.